This record covers a single T cell receptor (beta chain). What it binds is unknown. After stimulus-free culture, autoproliferating CFSE-dim and non-proliferating CFSE-high T cells were sequenced separately. Pooled replicate wells came from around 5x10^7 CFSE-labeled PBMCs cultured approximately seven days without stimulus. Without exogenous stimuli, about 0.51 uM CFSE-labeled PBMCs were cultured serum-free. The CDR3 spans 12 residues. The germline V and J ends were trimmed by 4 bases and 5 bases, with 8 bases remaining between them. Germline CDR1 SGHNT, CDR2 YENEEA. This record belongs to a study of memory B cells and T cells in multiple sclerosis. Study observations and caveats: Shared clonotype counts depended on differing compartment clone-set sizes and were normalized.

Assay used: immunoSEQ multiplex PCR; TCRdb lists only in-frame clones, some missing. The sample contains over 35,000 clones, around 80% of which appear only once. This sequence joins TRBV11-3 and TRBJ2-5, with D hard to call. Source material: PBMCs from blood kept in culture. The TCR sequence derives from a human donor with multiple sclerosis. DNA for the CDR3: TGTGCCAGCAGCTCCCGAGCGGAGACCCAGTACTTC. Its translation: CASSSRAETQYF.